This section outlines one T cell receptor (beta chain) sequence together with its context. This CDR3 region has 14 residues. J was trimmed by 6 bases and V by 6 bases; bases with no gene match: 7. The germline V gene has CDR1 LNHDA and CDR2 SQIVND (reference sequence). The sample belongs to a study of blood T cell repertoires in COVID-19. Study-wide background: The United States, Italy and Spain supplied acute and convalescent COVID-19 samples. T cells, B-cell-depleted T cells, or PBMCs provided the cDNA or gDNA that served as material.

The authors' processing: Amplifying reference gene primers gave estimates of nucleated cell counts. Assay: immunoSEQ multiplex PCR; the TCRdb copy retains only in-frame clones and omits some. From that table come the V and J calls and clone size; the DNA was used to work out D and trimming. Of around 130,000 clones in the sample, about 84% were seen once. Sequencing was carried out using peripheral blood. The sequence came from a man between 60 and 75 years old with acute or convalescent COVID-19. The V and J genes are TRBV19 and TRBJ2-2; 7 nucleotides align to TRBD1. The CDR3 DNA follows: TGTGCCAGTAGCCATACAGGGGTCCCCGGGGAGCTGTTTTTT. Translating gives CASSHTGVPGELFF.